The 19 T cell receptor beta chains below were found in one sample sequenced in a study of blood T cell repertoires in COVID-19. Libraries were prepared by immunoSEQ multiplex PCR; TCRdb keeps only in-frame clonotypes and omits some of them. The repertoire holds 400,000 to 500,000 clones, about 88% seen once, with roughly 1.4% in the top ten. Sequencing used PBMCs or T cells enriched from blood (not recorded which). All receptors derive from a woman younger than 30 who had been exposed to COVID-19.

This sequence joins TRBV7-6 and TRBJ2-2, with 12 bases matching TRBD2. This CDR3 has 16 amino acids. V lost 2 bases, J lost 6 bases, and 4 bases stayed unmatched. Germline V gene lookup returns CDR1 SGHVS and CDR2 FNYEAQ. This chain's CDR3 is CASSLLLAGGSGELFF. The CDR3 DNA reads as TGTGCCAGCAGCTTATTGCTAGCGGGAGGGTCCGGGGAGCTGTTTTTT.

In this sample, this clone turned up once. The V call is TRBV5-1, the J call TRBJ2-1; 8 bases line up with TRBD2. V dropped 2 bases and J dropped 10; count of bases not matched to a gene: 14. This CDR3 region has 16 residues. Germline assignment: CDR1 SGHRS and CDR2 YFSETQ. This CDR3 is CASSLVAGSLLREQFF. The CDR3 bases are TGCGCCAGCAGCTTAGTAGCGGGGAGCTTGTTGAGGGAGCAGTTCTTC.

The V gene is TRBV5-6, the J gene TRBJ1-6; D is unresolved. The CDR3 sequence is 15 residues long. Germline lookup yields CDR1 SGHDT and CDR2 YYEEEE. V was clipped by 2 bases and J by 7 bases, with 13 bases between them. Written as DNA, the CDR3 is TGTGCCAGCAGCTTTAGCGTCAGACTGAATTCACCCCTCCACTTT. It translates to CASSFSVRLNSPLHF.

The chain combines TRBV25-1 with TRBJ2-4; 8 bases fit TRBD1. The junction had 10 bases not matched to a gene; V was cut back by 5 bases and J by 1 base. Germline V gene data show CDR1 as MGHDK and CDR2 as SYGVNS. The CDR3 has 17 residues. The CDR3 DNA sequence: TGTGCCAGCAGTTCACCAGGGGGCGAGGGGGCCAAAAACATTCAGTACTTC. It codes for CASSSPGGEGAKNIQYF.

This chain uses TRBV11-2 with TRBJ1-5; maybe TRBD1 (6 bases). The V end was cut by 4 bases, the J end by 6 bases, with 16 bases between. The CDR3 consists of 15 residues. CDR1 and CDR2 (germline): SGHAT, FQNNGV. CDR3 region: CASSSLQGMGQPQHF. DNA of the CDR3: TGTGCCAGCAGCTCACTACAGGGAATGGGTCAGCCCCAGCATTTT.

The chain couples TRBV9 to TRBJ1-4; no reliable D call. The germline CDR1 and CDR2 sequences are SGDLS and YYNGEE. The CDR3 runs to 13 residues. The V end lost 0 bases, the J end lost 10 bases, and 10 bases lay between the germline ends. The CDR3 protein is CASSVVEGAKLFF. In nucleotides, the CDR3 is TGTGCCAGCAGCGTAGTCGAGGGCGCAAAACTGTTTTTT.

The chain employs TRBV11-3 and TRBJ2-2; D gene unclear. Trimming cost V 8 bases and J 5 bases, with 9 bases left between them. CDR1 is SGHNT, CDR2 YENEEA, per germline. The CDR3 totals 12 residues. The CDR3: CASASPTGELFF. The DNA of the CDR3 is TGTGCCAGCGCTAGTCCTACCGGGGAGCTGTTTTTT. The full variable domain, in which reference TRBV11-3 and TRBJ2-2 provide the parts outside the CDR3, is EAGVVQSPRYKIIEKKQPVAFWCNPISGHNTLYWYLQNLGQGPELLIRYENEEAVDDSQLPKDRFSAERLKGVDSTLKIQPAELGDSAVYLCASASPTGELFFGEGSRLTVL.

This clone was detected once. The CDR3 nucleotides are TGTGCCAGCAGTGGGCGGGCGACCTACGAGCAGTACTTC. This sequence encodes CASSGRATYEQYF. The gene calls are TRBV25-1 and TRBJ2-7; TRBD2 is a possible D gene (5 bases). V lost 4 bases and J 2 bases, leaving 9 bases between the germline ends. CDR1 and CDR2 from the germline V gene are MGHDK and SYGVNS. There are 13 residues in the CDR3.

The V gene is TRBV5-1, the J gene TRBJ2-3; 9 positions agree with TRBD1. CDR3 size: 14 residues. The germline CDR1 and CDR2 sequences are SGHRS and YFSETQ. J was trimmed by 4 bases and V by 5 bases; bases with no gene match: 5. This CDR3 reads CASSSGDRADTQYF. As DNA, the CDR3 is TGCGCCAGCAGTTCCGGGGACAGGGCAGATACGCAGTATTTT.

The chain is built from TRBV6-1 and TRBJ2-7; no firm D call. In germline, CDR1 is MNHNS, CDR2 SASEGT. CDR3 length equals 10 residues. With 2 bases removed from V and 6 bases from J, the gap between germline ends came to 2 bases. CDR3 sequence (DNA): TGTGCCAGCAGTGAACGCGAGCAGTACTTC. Protein product: CASSEREQYF.

On this clone itself: The same CDR3 also results from other DNA sequences found in this sample. V gene TRBV29-1 combines with J gene TRBJ1-4; no clear D. The CDR3 extends over 12 amino acids. Trimming cost V 4 bases and J 2 bases, with 5 bases left between them. CDR1 is SQVTM and CDR2 is ANQGSEA in the germline V gene. The CDR3 bases are TGCAGCGTTGGAGTGACTAATGAAAAACTGTTTTTT. This encodes CSVGVTNEKLFF. Full variable domain (missing parts from reference TRBV29-1 and TRBJ1-4): SAVISQKPSRDICQRGTSLTIQCQVDSQVTMMFWYRQQPGQSLTLIATANQGSEATYESGFVIDKFPISRPNLTFSTLTVSNMSPEDSSIYLCSVGVTNEKLFFGSGTQLSVL.

The rearrangement joins TRBV3-1 (or the pseudogene TRBV3-2) to TRBJ2-2, with 11 nucleotides matching TRBD2. The V gene end was trimmed by 1 base and the J gene end by 3 bases; junction bases not matched to a gene: 16. CDR1 and CDR2 from the germline V gene are LGHDT and YNNKEL (reference sequence). CDR3 length: 21 residues. The CDR3 DNA reads as TGTGCCAGCAGCCAAGTCTGGTCTAGCGGGGGGCGGATTCAGGACACCGGGGAGCTGTTTTTT. This translates into CASSQVWSSGGRIQDTGELFF.

This clone appeared a single time. This chain uses TRBV14 with TRBJ2-2, with no clear D. The CDR3 has 18 amino acids. V was shortened by 1 base and J by 0 bases, with 15 bases between the two germline ends. Germline V gives CDR1 SGHDN, CDR2 FVKESK. The CDR3 loop is CASSQGRYSDTNTGELFF. CDR3 DNA: TGTGCCAGCAGCCAAGGCCGATATAGTGATACGAACACCGGGGAGCTGTTTTTT.

This CDR3 is CSALRRTGGAEKLFF. DNA of the CDR3: TGCAGCGCCCTGCGCAGGACAGGGGGCGCGGAAAAACTGTTTTTT. The genes are TRBV29-1 and TRBJ1-4, with TRBD1 identical over 11 bases. The CDR3 contains 15 residues. The germline CDR1 and CDR2 sequences are SQVTM and ANQGSEA. J gave up 8 bases and V 7 bases, and 12 bases lay outside the gene matches.

The chain recombines TRBV7-2 with TRBJ1-4; a possible D gene is TRBD1 (5 bases). The V gene lost 1 base and the J gene lost 7 bases, with 13 bases spanning the gap. The length of the CDR3 is 15 residues. CDR1 and CDR2 (germline): SGHTA, FQGNSA. The CDR3 reads CASSLEQAVGEKLFF. As DNA, the CDR3 is TGTGCCAGCAGCTTAGAACAGGCCGTTGGTGAAAAACTGTTTTTT.

DNA for the CDR3: TGTGCCAGCAGCTTAGCTCAATTAGCGGGAGGGCCGGCCAACGTCCTGACTTTC. Translation: CASSLAQLAGGPANVLTF. The chain links TRBV7-2 to TRBJ2-6; TRBD2 matches at 11 bases. V shed 0 bases, J shed 6 bases, and the junction held 7 bases outside the gene matches. Germline V CDR1 and CDR2: SGHTA, FQGNSA. The CDR3 covers 18 residues.

This chain links TRBV12-3 or TRBV12-4 with TRBJ1-2; unclear D gene. The CDR3 consists of 12 residues. Trimming took 3 bases from V and 8 from J, leaving 10 bases between them. In nucleotides, the CDR3 is TGTGCCAGCAGTTTCCTTGAGGGAGGCTACACCTTC. It yields the protein CASSFLEGGYTF.

The chain couples TRBV5-1 to TRBJ2-7; TRBD1 might be the D (6 bases). Germline V gene lookup returns CDR1 SGHRS and CDR2 YFSETQ. The CDR3 length is 15 residues. Trimming cost V 4 bases and J 5 bases, with 19 bases left between them. The CDR3 is CASSPGWGRRDEQYF. In nucleotides, the CDR3 is TGCGCCAGCAGCCCCGGCTGGGGGCGCAGGGACGAGCAGTACTTC.

V usage is TRBV19 and J usage is TRBJ2-5, with 10 positions matching TRBD2. Germline V gene lookup returns CDR1 LNHDA and CDR2 SQIVND (reference sequence). J was trimmed by 5 bases and V by 1 base; bases with no gene match: 4. The CDR3 length is 15 residues. The CDR3 region has the DNA TGTGCCAGTAGTATAGGGACTAGCGGCGGCGAGACCCAGTACTTC. This sequence encodes CASSIGTSGGETQYF.